The 32 T cell receptor beta chains given below trace back to one sample, sequenced in a study of cytomegalovirus exposure and HLA in healthy donors. The study ran its PCR with 60 Vbeta and 13 Jbeta primers. Some clones are missing from TCRdb's copy, which holds only in-frame ones; the method was immunoSEQ multiplex PCR. The sample has 150,000 or so clones, about 74% seen once. What was sequenced was PBMCs. Receptors were obtained from a man aged 40-49 years in good health and CMV-seropositive.

The rearrangement links TRBV4-2 to TRBJ2-3; D unclear. This CDR3 has 15 amino acids. Germline values: CDR1 LGHNA, CDR2 YNFKEQ. V was clipped by 1 base and J by 0 bases, with 8 bases between them. CDR3: CASSQGVTSTDTQYF. The CDR3 DNA reads TGTGCCAGCAGCCAAGGGGTGACTAGCACAGATACGCAGTATTTT.

This chain links TRBV6-1 with TRBJ1-1, with D possibly matching TRBD1 (6 bases). CDR1 is MNHNS, CDR2 SASEGT, per germline. The CDR3 has 14 amino acids. V shed 7 bases and J shed 10 bases, with 22 bases lying between them. The CDR3 DNA reads TGTGCCAGCACCCAAAGCCCAATACAGGGTTTAGCTTTCTTT. Amino acid sequence: CASTQSPIQGLAFF.

The chain recombines TRBV10-3 with TRBJ2-7; 12 bases agree with TRBD1. Looked up from germline, CDR1 is ENHRY and CDR2 is SYGVKD. V was pared by 8 bases and J by 3 bases, with 5 bases of the junction left unmatched. There are 14 residues in the CDR3. The CDR3 protein is CAIPGTGGYYEQYF. CDR3 coding DNA: TGTGCCATCCCTGGGACAGGGGGCTACTACGAGCAGTACTTC.

V gene TRBV25-1 combines with J gene TRBJ2-2; 8 bases map to TRBD2. J gave up 6 bases and V 5 bases, and 2 bases lay outside the gene matches. Germline CDR1 reads MGHDK; CDR2 reads SYGVNS. The CDR3 runs 13 residues. This CDR3 reads CASSLGGAGELFF. CDR3 in DNA: TGTGCCAGCAGTCTCGGGGGGGCCGGGGAGCTGTTTTTT.

With regard to this clone: One end of the junction varies from germline; a read error may be responsible. The chain uses TRBV19 and TRBJ2-3; tentatively, D is TRBD1 (5 bases). The germline V gene encodes CDR1 LNHDA and CDR2 SQIVND (reference sequence). The CDR3 consists of 13 residues. The CDR3 DNA sequence: TGTGCCAGTAGTATAAGCAGGGAAGATATGCAGTATTTT. The encoded protein is CASSISREDMQYF.

The chain combines TRBV13 with TRBJ2-7, with 9 bases lining up with TRBD1. V dropped 5 bases and J dropped 4; count of bases not matched to a gene: 9. CDR3 length: 15 residues. Germline values: CDR1 PRHDT, CDR2 FYEKMQ (reference sequence). The CDR3 DNA is TGTGCCAGCAGCCAGGGACAGGGAATTGATTACGAGCAGTACTTC. It encodes CASSQGQGIDYEQYF.

The chain uses TRBV10-3 and TRBJ2-1, with a tentative D call TRBD2 (5 bases). Per the germline V gene, CDR1 is ENHRY and CDR2 is SYGVKD. V shed 4 bases and J shed 9 bases, with 16 bases lying between them. There are 14 residues in the CDR3. For the CDR3, the DNA is TGTGCCATCAGTGGGGAGCCGGCGAGACCTGAGCAGTTCTTC. Protein product: CAISGEPARPEQFF.

This clone was observed a few times. The chain employs TRBV11-1 and TRBJ2-7; no firm D call. There are 14 residues in the CDR3. V lost 5 bases and J 5 bases, leaving 16 bases between the germline ends. Germline CDR1 is SGHAT and CDR2 is FQDESV (reference sequence). The CDR3 sequence: CASSALIATHEQYF. The CDR3 coding sequence is TGTGCCAGCAGCGCCTTGATAGCCACCCACGAGCAGTACTTC.

V usage is TRBV6-5 and J usage is TRBJ2-2; 8 bases are a match to TRBD2. Losses at the gene ends were 2 bases for V and 7 bases for J; bases not matched to a gene: 6. CDR1 is MNHEY, CDR2 SVGAGI, per germline. This CDR3 spans 15 amino acids. The CDR3 here is CASSYAAGAGGELFF. The DNA for the CDR3 is TGTGCCAGCAGTTACGCAGCGGGAGCTGGCGGGGAGCTGTTTTTT.

The chain links TRBV5-1 to TRBJ2-3; TRBD2 might be the D (5 bases). Per germline, CDR1 SGHRS and CDR2 YFSETQ. Trimming stripped 2 bases from V and 3 bases from J, with 22 bases between. The CDR3 loop spans 18 amino acids. The CDR3 region is CASSFPFSSGESTDTQYF. CDR3 sequence (DNA): TGCGCCAGCAGCTTTCCCTTTTCGAGCGGAGAATCTACAGATACGCAGTATTTT.

The chain uses TRBV29-1 and TRBJ2-7; no clear D gene. Looked up from germline, CDR1 is SQVTM and CDR2 is ANQGSEA. This CDR3 region has 11 residues. Trimming removed 1 base from V and 5 bases from J, with 6 bases in between. The chain's CDR3 is CSVEVYNEQYF. The CDR3, as DNA: TGCAGCGTTGAAGTTTACAACGAGCAGTACTTC.

The chain combines TRBV7-9 with TRBJ1-3; a weak D match, TRBD1 (5 bases). V lost 7 bases and J lost 1, with 14 bases in between. The germline V gene has CDR1 SEHNR and CDR2 FQNEAQ (reference sequence). The CDR3 covers 15 residues. The CDR3 coding sequence is TGTGCCAGCATCAACTTGGGGCTTTCTGGAAACACCATATATTTT. Translated: CASINLGLSGNTIYF.

The CDR3 reads CASSSGLAGGYEQYF. The CDR3 DNA reads TGTGCCAGCAGCTCGGGACTAGCGGGAGGCTACGAGCAGTACTTC. The J gene is TRBJ2-7, the V gene TRBV9; TRBD2 matches 15 bases. CDR1 and CDR2 from the germline V gene are SGDLS and YYNGEE. Germline trimming cut 4 bases from V and 3 bases from J; bases unmatched to any gene: 2. This CDR3 has 15 residues. Variable domain in full (rest from reference TRBV9 and TRBJ2-7): DSGVTQTPKHLITATGQRVTLRCSPRSGDLSVYWYQQSLDQGLQFLIQYYNGEERAKGNILERFSAQQFPDLHSELNLSSLELGDSALYFCASSSGLAGGYEQYFGPGTRLTVT.

This chain uses TRBV5-5 with TRBJ2-7; 10 nucleotides line up with TRBD2. The CDR3 consists of 17 residues. V lost 0 bases and J lost 3; bases outside the gene matches: 9. Germline V CDR1 and CDR2: SGHKS, YYEKEE (reference sequence). The chain's CDR3 is CASSLGGSGRGHYEQYF. For the CDR3, the DNA is TGTGCCAGCAGCTTGGGGGGGAGCGGGAGGGGTCACTACGAGCAGTACTTC.

This clone was detected once. This chain links TRBV5-1 with TRBJ1-1; D is undetermined. Germline V lookup: CDR1 SGHRS, CDR2 YFSETQ. The V end lost 4 bases, the J end lost 1 base, and 8 bases lay between the germline ends. The CDR3 has 13 residues. CDR3 in DNA: TGCGCCAGCAGCCGTTCCGGGAACACTGAAGCTTTCTTT. Its protein is CASSRSGNTEAFF.

V and J are TRBV28 and TRBJ1-4; 10 bases line up with TRBD1. After removal of 5 bases from V and 5 bases from J, the junction contained 29 bases not matched to a gene. The CDR3 sequence is 23 residues long. Germline values: CDR1 MDHEN, CDR2 SYDVKM. For the CDR3, the DNA is TGTGCCAGCAGTCGACTATTACCCGGACAGGGGGACTCTTTAGGCGCGAAGAATGAAAAACTGTTTTTT. As protein: CASSRLLPGQGDSLGAKNEKLFF.

The V gene is TRBV5-6, the J gene TRBJ2-5; D is possibly TRBD2 (6 bases). Germline CDR1 is SGHDT and CDR2 is YYEEEE. CDR3 size: 13 residues. V lost 6 bases, J lost 2 bases, and 11 bases lay in between. In nucleotides, the CDR3 is TGTGCCAGCATCAAAGCGGGTCAAGAGACCCAGTACTTC. The encoded protein is CASIKAGQETQYF.

The V and J genes are TRBV10-1 and TRBJ2-3; the D gene is possibly TRBD1 (6 bases). The germline V and J ends were trimmed by 3 bases and 6 bases, with 13 bases remaining between them. Per the germline V gene, CDR1 is WNHNN and CDR2 is SYGVQD (reference sequence). The CDR3 runs to 14 residues. The DNA of the CDR3 is TGCGCCAGCAGTGAACAGGGCTACGGGGATACGCAGTATTTT. It translates to CASSEQGYGDTQYF.

The chain combines TRBV18 with TRBJ1-1; D is unresolved. Germline V gene sequence: CDR1 KGHSH, CDR2 LQKENI. The CDR3 is 15 amino acids. Deletions cut 4 bases from V and 0 bases from J, with 12 bases between. This CDR3 is CASSQTPVMNTEAFF. The CDR3, as DNA: TGTGCCAGCTCACAAACCCCAGTCATGAACACTGAAGCTTTCTTT.

The chain is built from TRBV5-1 and TRBJ1-2; TRBD1 might be the D (6 bases). This CDR3 region has 15 residues. CDR1 and CDR2 from the germline V gene are SGHRS and YFSETQ. V was pared by 0 bases and J by 5 bases, with 14 bases between. CDR3 amino acids: CASSLVPGATYGYTF. CDR3 DNA sequence: TGCGCCAGCAGCTTGGTTCCAGGGGCCACTTATGGCTACACCTTC.

The J gene is TRBJ1-2, the V gene TRBV11-2, with D perhaps TRBD1 (6 bases). This CDR3 has 12 residues. Trimming cost V 0 bases and J 8 bases, with 7 bases left between them. Germline V CDR1 and CDR2: SGHAT, FQNNGV. The CDR3 DNA reads as TGTGCCAGCAGCTTAGAAGGGGGAGGCTACACCTTC. Its translation: CASSLEGGGYTF. Full variable domain (remainder filled in from reference TRBV11-2 and TRBJ1-2): EAGVAQSPRYKIIEKRQSVAFWCNPISGHATLYWYQQILGQGPKLLIQFQNNGVVDDSQLPKDRFSAERLKGVDSTLKIQPAKLEDSAVYLCASSLEGGGYTFGSGTRLTVV.

V and J are TRBV6-1 and TRBJ1-2; unclear D gene. This CDR3 spans 11 amino acids. Trimming stripped 4 bases from V and 6 bases from J, with 6 bases between. Germline V CDR1 and CDR2: MNHNS, SASEGT. DNA for the CDR3: TGTGCCAGCAGTGTCGTAGATGGCTACACCTTC. As protein: CASSVVDGYTF.

This clone was picked up one time. The rearrangement joins TRBV5-6 to TRBJ1-6; D is unresolved. The CDR3 totals 14 residues. V gave up 0 bases and J gave up 12 bases, with 13 bases separating them. Looked up from germline, CDR1 is SGHDT and CDR2 is YYEEEE. CDR3 region: CASSLGPPGKPLHF. The CDR3 DNA follows: TGTGCCAGCAGCTTGGGGCCCCCGGGGAAACCCCTCCACTTT. Using reference TRBV5-6 and TRBJ1-6 for the parts outside the CDR3, the full variable domain is DAGVTQSPTHLIKTRGQQVTLRCSPKSGHDTVSWYQQALGQGPQFIFQYYEEEERQRGNFPDRFSGHQFPNYSSELNVNALLLGDSALYLCASSLGPPGKPLHFGNGTRLTVT.

This chain links TRBV25-1 with TRBJ1-4; D is uncertain. The V and J ends lost 5 bases and 3 bases respectively, with 13 bases between them. This CDR3 has 15 residues. Germline CDR1 is MGHDK and CDR2 is SYGVNS. The CDR3 loop is CASSYSSSPNEKLFF. CDR3 coding DNA: TGTGCCAGCAGTTACTCATCCTCCCCTAATGAAAAACTGTTTTTT.

V gene TRBV7-6 combines with J gene TRBJ2-1; 14 positions agree with TRBD2. The V segment lost 1 base and the J segment 8 bases; nucleotides outside the gene matches: 7. Germline V gene lookup returns CDR1 SGHVS and CDR2 FNYEAQ. The CDR3 length is 17 residues. Here the CDR3 DNA reads TGTGCCAGCAGCTTAGGGGGACTAGCGGGAGCGGTCGATGAGCAGTTCTTC. Its translation is CASSLGGLAGAVDEQFF. Supplemented by reference TRBV7-6 and TRBJ2-1, the full variable domain reads GAGVSQSPRYKVTKRGQDVALRCDPISGHVSLYWYRQALGQGPEFLTYFNYEAQQDKSGLPNDRFSAERPEGSISTLTIQRTEQRDSAMYRCASSLGGLAGAVDEQFFGPGTRLTVL.

The V gene is TRBV7-8, the J gene TRBJ2-7, with TRBD1 identical over 12 bases. V trimming: 8 bases; J trimming: 5 bases; junction bases outside the gene matches: 7. The CDR3 has 14 residues. Germline CDR1 SGHVS, CDR2 FQNEAQ. The CDR3 here is CASGPRDRGHEQYF. The CDR3 DNA reads TGTGCCAGCGGCCCACGGGACAGGGGGCACGAGCAGTACTTC.

The chain has TRBV7-2 and TRBJ2-7; a possible D gene is TRBD2 (5 bases). The CDR3 runs to 14 residues. In germline, CDR1 is SGHTA, CDR2 FQGNSA. V lost 6 bases and J 4 bases, leaving 16 bases between the germline ends. The CDR3 DNA sequence: TGTGCCAGCAGGGACTTAGTCGTAGGATACGAGCAGTACTTC. Translated, it gives CASRDLVVGYEQYF. Drawing the rest from reference TRBV7-2 and TRBJ2-7, the complete variable domain is GAGVSQSPSNKVTEKGKDVELRCDPISGHTALYWYRQSLGQGLEFLIYFQGNSAPDKSGLPSDRFSAERTGGSVSTLTIQRTQQEDSAVYLCASRDLVVGYEQYFGPGTRLTVT.

V and J are TRBV2 and TRBJ1-1, with 7 positions matching TRBD1. Germline V gene lookup returns CDR1 SNHLY and CDR2 FYNNEI. There are 14 residues in the CDR3. After removal of 8 bases from V and 0 bases from J, the junction contained 6 bases not matched to a gene. The CDR3 reads CASGLDRVNTEAFF. CDR3 nucleotides: TGTGCCAGCGGACTTGACAGGGTGAACACTGAAGCTTTCTTT.

At least ten counts were recorded for this clone. The same CDR3 is also encoded by other DNA sequences in this sample. The chain is built from TRBV28 and TRBJ1-1; D gene unclear. The V and J ends lost 8 bases and 1 base respectively, with 5 bases between them. This CDR3 region has 11 residues. Germline V gene lookup returns CDR1 MDHEN and CDR2 SYDVKM. In DNA, the CDR3 is TGTGCCAGCGGTAGGAACACTGAAGCTTTCTTT. Protein: CASGRNTEAFF.

This chain joins TRBV5-5 and TRBJ2-7; D perhaps matches TRBD1 (5 bases). Germline V gene sequence: CDR1 SGHKS, CDR2 YYEKEE (reference sequence). The CDR3 consists of 17 residues. Trimming shortened V by 2 bases and J by 6 bases, and 24 bases separated the two germline ends. CDR3 amino acids: CASSLTGFETPSSEQYF. The DNA of the CDR3 is TGTGCCAGCAGCTTAACAGGTTTTGAGACTCCCAGTTCCGAGCAGTACTTC. Using reference TRBV5-5 and TRBJ2-7 for the parts outside the CDR3, the full variable domain is DAGVTQSPTHLIKTRGQQVTLRCSPISGHKSVSWYQQVLGQGPQFIFQYYEKEERGRGNFPDRFSARQFPNYSSELNVNALLLGDSALYLCASSLTGFETPSSEQYFGPGTRLTVT.

V is TRBV19 and J is TRBJ2-2; 11 positions match TRBD2. The CDR3 is made up of 18 amino acids. Germline CDR1 LNHDA, CDR2 SQIVND (reference sequence). The V segment lost 4 bases and the J segment 0 bases; nucleotides outside the gene matches: 7. The DNA for the CDR3 is TGTGCCAGTAGTAGGGGACTAGCGGCCGGCGCGAACACCGGGGAGCTGTTTTTT. Protein product: CASSRGLAAGANTGELFF.

J is TRBJ2-1 and V is TRBV27, with a weak D call TRBD2 (5 bases). CDR3 length: 14 amino acids. The ends were cut back, 8 bases at V and 1 base at J, with 12 bases in the middle. Germline V CDR1 and CDR2: MNHEY, SMNVEV (reference sequence). CDR3 sequence reads: CASGPLVSYNEQFF. In DNA form, the CDR3 reads TGTGCCAGCGGGCCACTAGTTTCCTACAATGAGCAGTTCTTC.